This TCR beta chain was observed in a study of CD8+ T cells in alopecia areata (dated by TCRdb to the late 2010s). Regarding the research as a whole: Treated patients were enrolled in an open-label pilot trial of oral tofacitinib at 5 to 10 mg twice daily for moderate-to-severe alopecia areata. To study T cell clonal expansion in alopecia areata, the researchers applied high-throughput TCRbeta sequencing to both the C3H/HeJ mouse model and human patients. Scalp clonality was compared across normal scalp (n=4), patchy alopecia areata scalp (n=8), and alopecia totalis/universalis scalp (n=8). Amplification of TCRbeta CDR3 regions was done by immunoSEQ multiplex PCR using 35 Vbeta forward primers and 13 Jbeta reverse primers. Scalp tissue and sorted CD4+ and CD8+ peripheral blood T cells from patchy and totalis/universalis alopecia areata patients and from healthy controls were covered by human TCRbeta sequencing. Biopsies were taken from tofacitinib-treated patients at baseline and at 4 and 24 weeks of treatment, and a later scalp biopsy was taken in several of the tofacitinib-treated patients. Tofacitinib was given for 6 to 18 months, followed by 6 months of follow-up off drug to assess delayed response and recurrence. The SALT score, which quantifies the percentage of affected scalp surface area, was used to measure disease severity in treated patients. RNA came from the PAXgene miRNA kit for fixed scalp, the miRNeasy kit for PBMCs, and the RNeasy kit for mouse skin.

Overall study results and their limits: Compared with mice, TCR sequences shared between patients were less clear, possibly partly because of HLA diversity across the patient population. Many expanded lesional clones persisted in scalp and blood during tofacitinib treatment, which may partly explain relapse after stopping treatment. Because the treated cohort was small and had only one nonresponder, larger studies are needed to examine links between baseline CD8+ expansion and response. Unlike mouse skin, where gammadelta T cells dominate, normal human skin contains resident alphabeta T cells that get sequenced too, which complicates analysis of the scalp TCR repertoire. With tofacitinib, both scalp clonality and the number of expanded CD8+ clones among the top 100 scalp clones went down significantly. Compared with normal scalp, lesional scalp had higher clonality and more expanded CD8+ clones, particularly in alopecia totalis/universalis, a pattern that suggests antigenic drive.

Receptor amplification or capture employed the immunoSEQ multiplex PCR assay. For TCR sequencing, RNA was extracted from every sample and reverse transcribed into cDNA to serve as template. First-strand cDNA was synthesized with SuperScript III using a 2:1 mix of oligo-dT and random hexamers. A synthetic immune receptor repertoire was used to measure amplification bias, and any remaining bias was corrected computationally. The source study handled its data this way. Raw reads were preprocessed for error removal, and CDR3 was defined according to IMGT conventions as running from the conserved cysteine to phenylalanine. To get clonality, Shannon entropy was normalized by log2 of the number of productive unique TCRs and the result was subtracted from 1. Whether each scalp clone was CD4 or CD8 was inferred by checking scalp TCRbeta sequences against the CD4 and CD8 repertoires from sorted blood. TCRdb obtained this table from immuneACCESS and retained in-frame rearrangements with V and J assigned. These tables miss some clones; where compared with another copy, unresolved V genes account for less than half of the shortfall, and the remainder is unexplained. Clone size and V and J calls were adopted from that table, with D and trimming inferred from the DNA. This sample lists approximately 300,000 clones; roughly 64% were detected once. The top ten clonotypes cover approximately 2% of the sample.

This clone turned up a few times. The target of this receptor is not known. No base quality values were provided; no much bigger clone lies one nucleotide off. Interpreted using the paper, the time point label stands for: less than 30 weeks on oral tofacitinib. Interpreted using the paper, the treatment or condition label stands for: oral pan-JAK inhibitor, 5-10 mg twice daily. Peripheral blood and lesional scalp punch biopsies were obtained from patients with alopecia areata. After PBMCs were isolated by density centrifugation and stained for CD3, CD4 and CD8, a FACSAria was used to sort CD4+ and CD8+ T cells. The junction carries 7 bases between V and J, which are trimmed by 6 bases and 2 bases respectively. CDR1 SNHLY and CDR2 FYNNEI were looked up in the germline V gene. The cysteine opens and the phenylalanine closes a CDR3 of 12 amino acids. Only CDR3 DNA remains: 36 bases, in frame from the first base.

Sample: CD4+ T cells sorted from blood, taken at week 24, from a patient treated with tofacitinib. Recombination connected TRBV2 to TRBJ2-5; the D segment cannot be called with confidence. The origin of this receptor is a human donor with alopecia areata. The nucleotide sequence reads TGTGCCAGCAGGTGGGCTCAAGAGACCCAGTACTTC. The translation is CASRWAQETQYF.